What follows are 31 T cell receptor beta chains derived from one specimen sequenced in a study of T cell changes during pregnancy in multiple sclerosis (dated by TCRdb to the late 2010s). The library was generated by the immunoSEQ multiplex PCR assay. The source is immuneACCESS, and TCRdb retained only in-frame sequences with V and J called. Part of the clones is not carried over; for the studies checked, unresolved V genes explain less than half of this, and the remainder is unexplained. The sample yields tens of thousands of clones; over 75% were counted once. The ten largest make up 6.5% to 8.5% of the sample. This material consisted of CD8+ T cells from peripheral blood mononuclear cells, taken after pregnancy. These receptors originate from a female donor with multiple sclerosis, enrolled in a pregnancy study.

CDR3 residues: CASRYLGGQLSTEAFF. The CDR3 bases are TGCGCCAGCAGGTACCTCGGGGGACAGCTGTCCACTGAAGCTTTCTTT. The rearrangement links TRBV23-1 to TRBJ1-1, with 7 bases aligning to TRBD1. TRBV23-1 is classed as an ORF, of uncertain function. Trimming took 6 bases from V and 4 from J; bases not matched to a gene: 14. There are 16 residues in the CDR3.

The J gene is TRBJ2-5, the V gene TRBV30; D is undetermined. This CDR3 region has 11 residues. Trimming took 2 bases from V and 5 from J, leaving 6 bases between them. In germline, CDR1 is GTSNPN, CDR2 SVGIG (reference sequence). In DNA, the CDR3 is TGTGCCTGGAGTAACGGGGAGACCCAGTACTTC. This translates into CAWSNGETQYF.

The CDR3 region is CASSEGQGGTEAFF. Here the CDR3 DNA reads TGTGCCAGTAGTGAGGGACAGGGAGGGACTGAAGCTTTCTTT. The J gene is TRBJ1-1, the V gene TRBV19, with 9 bases matching TRBD1. Germline-derived CDR1 and CDR2 are LNHDA and SQIVND (reference sequence). The CDR3 is 14 residues long. The V segment lost 5 bases and the J segment 5 bases; nucleotides outside the gene matches: 6.

The chain employs TRBV27 and TRBJ1-5, with unresolved D. V lost 2 bases, J lost 0 bases, and 8 bases lay in between. Germline-derived CDR1 and CDR2 are MNHEY and SMNVEV (reference sequence). The CDR3 totals 15 residues. The CDR3 loop is CASSLQSYSNQPQHF. The CDR3 region has the DNA TGTGCCAGCAGTTTACAGTCTTATAGCAATCAGCCCCAGCATTTT.

The V call is TRBV19, the J call TRBJ2-2; 7 bases agree with TRBD2. The length of the CDR3 is 15 residues. Germline CDR1 reads LNHDA; CDR2 reads SQIVND (reference sequence). The ends lost 7 bases at V and 1 base at J; junction bases unmatched: 6. CDR3 bases: TGTGCCAGTAATGGGAGGGGAAGGAACACCGGGGAGCTGTTTTTT. This gives the protein CASNGRGRNTGELFF.

The V gene is TRBV2, the J gene TRBJ1-1; 10 nucleotides agree with TRBD1. The CDR3 length is 16 residues. From germline, CDR1 is SNHLY and CDR2 FYNNEI. J was trimmed by 1 base and V by 5 bases; bases with no gene match: 7. The chain's CDR3 is CASSRQGAHPNTEAFF. As DNA, the CDR3 is TGTGCCAGCAGTAGACAGGGGGCCCACCCGAACACTGAAGCTTTCTTT.

This clone was seen once. J is TRBJ1-2 and V is TRBV6-5, with 9 bases identical to TRBD1. The CDR3 runs 13 residues. The V and J ends lost 4 bases and 8 bases, in that order; junction bases with no gene match: 5. CDR1 is MNHEY and CDR2 is SVGAGI in the germline V gene. Here the CDR3 DNA reads TGTGCCAGCAGTTCAACAGGGGGCTGGGGCTACACCTTC. It yields the protein CASSSTGGWGYTF.

This chain joins TRBV5-6 and TRBJ2-5; 7 bases are a match to TRBD1. Germline V gives CDR1 SGHDT, CDR2 YYEEEE. CDR3 length equals 18 residues. V gave up 4 bases and J gave up 2 bases; unmatched junction bases: 17. CDR3 amino acids: CASSHDRTGGRTQETQYF. Here the CDR3 DNA reads TGTGCCAGCAGCCATGATAGGACAGGAGGACGAACACAAGAGACCCAGTACTTC.

The chain carries TRBV5-1 and TRBJ2-5, with D possibly TRBD1 on 6 matching bases. Germline V gives CDR1 SGHRS, CDR2 YFSETQ. The CDR3 is 16 residues long. With 0 bases removed from V and 5 bases from J, the gap between germline ends came to 17 bases. The CDR3 loop is CASSLASSGGLETQYF. In DNA form, the CDR3 reads TGCGCCAGCAGCTTGGCCTCGTCTGGGGGCTTGGAGACCCAGTACTTC.

In nucleotides, the CDR3 is TGTGCCAGCAGTATCTTGGAGCGGGGGGGGATCTACGAGCAGTACTTC. Amino acid sequence: CASSILERGGIYEQYF. V usage is TRBV27 and J usage is TRBJ2-7; 10 bases are a match to TRBD2. With 5 bases clipped from V and 3 bases from J, the junction kept 10 bases outside the gene matches. The CDR3 has 16 amino acids. Germline CDR1 reads MNHEY; CDR2 reads SMNVEV (reference sequence).

CDR3 nucleotides: TGTGCCAGTAGTACGTACGACAGCTTAGTTAATGAAAAACTGTTTTTT. As protein: CASSTYDSLVNEKLFF. The rearrangement joins TRBV19 to TRBJ1-4; possible D gene TRBD1, 5 bases. V was shortened by 4 bases and J by 4 bases, with 16 bases between the two germline ends. The CDR3 totals 16 residues. The germline V gene encodes CDR1 LNHDA and CDR2 SQIVND (reference sequence).

The V call is TRBV4-1, the J call TRBJ2-7, with no clear D. Trimming cost V 4 bases and J 5 bases, with 12 bases left between them. CDR3 length: 13 residues. Germline lookup yields CDR1 MGHRA and CDR2 YSYEKL. CDR3 bases: TGCGCCAGCAGCCTAAATCGAGGCCACGAGCAGTACTTC. Its protein is CASSLNRGHEQYF.

The CDR3 bases are TGTGCCAGCAGTTACGGACAGGGTGCAGATACGCAGTATTTT. As protein: CASSYGQGADTQYF. J is TRBJ2-3 and V is TRBV6-5, with 8 bases that match TRBD1. There are 14 residues in the CDR3. The germline V gene encodes CDR1 MNHEY and CDR2 SVGAGI. V dropped 2 bases and J dropped 4; count of bases not matched to a gene: 2.

This sequence joins TRBV13 and TRBJ1-3; tentative D call: TRBD1 (5 bases). The CDR3 is 17 amino acids. Trimming cost V 8 bases and J 0 bases, with 20 bases left between them. The germline V gene has CDR1 PRHDT and CDR2 FYEKMQ (reference sequence). The CDR3 DNA reads as TGTGCCAGCGAAGGTACAGGTTATCGCTACTCTGGAAACACCATATATTTT. Translated: CASEGTGYRYSGNTIYF.

This chain joins TRBV9 and TRBJ2-2; 9 bases line up with TRBD1. This CDR3 comprises 16 residues. Per the germline V gene, CDR1 is SGDLS and CDR2 is YYNGEE. Losses at the gene ends were 0 bases for V and 4 bases for J; bases not matched to a gene: 4. CDR3 nucleotide sequence: TGTGCCAGCAGCGTAGAGGACAGGGGAATCACCGGGGAGCTGTTTTTT. Translated: CASSVEDRGITGELFF.

The rearrangement links TRBV19 to TRBJ2-3; 7 bases align to TRBD1. CDR1 is LNHDA and CDR2 is SQIVND in the germline V gene (reference sequence). V trimming: 9 bases; J trimming: 1 base; junction bases outside the gene matches: 10. This CDR3 contains 15 residues. CDR3 nucleotides: TGTGCCAGCCAGCCAGGGGGTTGGGGCACAGATACGCAGTATTTT. Its translation: CASQPGGWGTDTQYF.

The chain carries TRBV27 and TRBJ2-2; D uncertain. The CDR3 has 14 residues. V was shortened by 6 bases and J by 3 bases, with 11 bases between the two germline ends. Germline lookup yields CDR1 MNHEY and CDR2 SMNVEV (reference sequence). CDR3 nucleotides: TGTGCCAGCAGCCCAATACCGGACACCGGGGAGCTGTTTTTT. Protein sequence: CASSPIPDTGELFF.

The rearrangement uses TRBV2 and TRBJ2-3; D possibly corresponds to TRBD2 (7 bases). Trimming shortened V by 11 bases and J by 3 bases, and 21 bases separated the two germline ends. The germline gives CDR1 SNHLY, CDR2 FYNNEI. CDR3 length: 15 residues. The CDR3, as DNA: TGTGCCCGATCAGACCCGGGGGGCGGTACAGATACGCAGTATTTT. Protein product: CARSDPGGGTDTQYF. Full variable domain (missing parts from reference TRBV2 and TRBJ2-3): EPEVTQTPSHQVTQMGQEVILRCVPISNHLYFYWYRQILGQKVEFLVSFYNNEISEKSEIFDDQFSVERPDGSNFTLKIRSTKLEDSAMYFCARSDPGGGTDTQYFGPGTRLTVL.

This chain connects TRBV28 to TRBJ1-5; 9 nucleotides agree with TRBD1. V lost 6 bases to trimming and J lost 6 bases; unmatched junction nucleotides: 6. The CDR3 is 14 residues long. Germline CDR1 MDHEN, CDR2 SYDVKM. The CDR3 DNA reads TGTGCCAGCAGACTAGGGACAGGGATTCAGCCCCAGCATTTT. This translates into CASRLGTGIQPQHF.

The chain couples TRBV25-1 to TRBJ2-1, with TRBD1 identical over 7 bases. The CDR3 contains 13 residues. The germline CDR1 and CDR2 sequences are MGHDK and SYGVNS. V lost 4 bases and J lost 6; bases outside the gene matches: 3. The CDR3 DNA sequence: TGTGCCAGCAGTGGGACAGGAACCAATGAGCAGTTCTTC. Its translation: CASSGTGTNEQFF.

This chain links TRBV9 with TRBJ2-5; the match to TRBD2 covers 9 bases. The CDR3 loop spans 16 amino acids. Germline V gene lookup returns CDR1 SGDLS and CDR2 YYNGEE. The V gene end was trimmed by 0 bases and the J gene end by 2 bases; junction bases not matched to a gene: 5. In nucleotides, the CDR3 is TGTGCCAGCAGCGTAGGTGGTAGCGGGGGACAAGAGACCCAGTACTTC. Protein: CASSVGGSGGQETQYF. The complete variable domain, with remaining parts taken from reference TRBV9 and TRBJ2-5, reads DSGVTQTPKHLITATGQRVTLRCSPRSGDLSVYWYQQSLDQGLQFLIQYYNGEERAKGNILERFSAQQFPDLHSELNLSSLELGDSALYFCASSVGGSGGQETQYFGPGTRLLVL.

This clone appeared a single time. The chain couples TRBV5-4 to TRBJ2-1, with D possibly matching TRBD2 (7 bases). CDR1 and CDR2 from the germline V gene are SGHNT and YYREEE (reference sequence). The CDR3 is 15 residues long. V dropped 1 base and J dropped 6 bases, with 14 bases sitting between them. The CDR3 here is CASSLFGGLGNEQFF. The CDR3, as DNA: TGTGCCAGCAGCTTGTTCGGGGGGCTCGGCAATGAGCAGTTCTTC.

The chain couples TRBV6-4 to TRBJ2-1, with 7 nucleotides matching TRBD1. J was trimmed by 4 bases and V by 6 bases; bases with no gene match: 6. There are 14 residues in the CDR3. Germline lookup yields CDR1 MRHNA and CDR2 SNTAGT. CDR3 in amino acids: CASSPTGQYNEQFF. The CDR3 coding sequence is TGTGCCAGCAGCCCTACGGGACAGTACAATGAGCAGTTCTTC.

The chain recombines TRBV13 with TRBJ2-3, with TRBD1 identical over 8 bases. Per germline, CDR1 PRHDT and CDR2 FYEKMQ (reference sequence). V gave up 3 bases and J gave up 2 bases; unmatched junction bases: 7. This CDR3 comprises 16 residues. The CDR3 nucleotides read TGTGCCAGCAGCTTCTCAGCAGGGGGCTTCACAGATACGCAGTATTTT. It yields the protein CASSFSAGGFTDTQYF.

This rearrangement joins TRBV2 to TRBJ2-5; D possibly corresponds to TRBD1 (5 bases). With 8 bases removed from V and 5 bases from J, the gap between germline ends came to 21 bases. CDR1 is SNHLY and CDR2 is FYNNEI in the germline V gene. The CDR3 is 15 amino acids. The CDR3, as DNA: TGTGCCAGCGACTGGAATAGGGGCGCCGGGGAGACCCAGTACTTC. Protein sequence: CASDWNRGAGETQYF.

J is TRBJ2-7 and V is TRBV27; D not resolved. V was pared by 5 bases and J by 0 bases, with 8 bases between. The germline V gene has CDR1 MNHEY and CDR2 SMNVEV (reference sequence). This CDR3 region has 13 residues. CDR3 bases: TGTGCCAGCAGTCCTACTTTCTCCTACGAGCAGTACTTC. Residues: CASSPTFSYEQYF.

This chain uses TRBV19 with TRBJ1-6; no definite D call. V lost 3 bases, J lost 7 bases, and 10 bases lay in between. The V gene's germline CDR1 is LNHDA and CDR2 SQIVND (reference sequence). The CDR3 is 14 residues long. The CDR3 nucleotides are TGTGCCAGTAGTATCTATCTAACCAATTCACCCCTCCACTTT. Translated, it gives CASSIYLTNSPLHF.

Only one count was recorded for this clone. This sequence joins TRBV5-5 and TRBJ1-1, with D unresolved. Germline V gene data show CDR1 as SGHKS and CDR2 as YYEKEE (reference sequence). V lost 1 base and J lost 5, with 9 bases in between. The CDR3 is made up of 13 amino acids. This CDR3 is CASSLPLPTEAFF. The CDR3 bases are TGTGCCAGCAGCTTGCCACTACCGACTGAAGCTTTCTTT.

The V gene is TRBV4-2, the J gene TRBJ1-1; D gene unclear. Germline V gene data show CDR1 as LGHNA and CDR2 as YNFKEQ. V was shortened by 6 bases and J by 5 bases, with 19 bases between the two germline ends. The CDR3 runs to 15 residues. In nucleotides, the CDR3 is TGTGCCAGCAGTCCCGCCCAAATGAGAGGAACTGAAGCTTTCTTT. Its translation is CASSPAQMRGTEAFF.

The rearrangement uses TRBV4-2 and TRBJ2-1; 8 bases fit TRBD2. There are 16 residues in the CDR3. V trimming: 0 bases; J trimming: 4 bases; junction bases outside the gene matches: 5. Germline CDR1 is LGHNA and CDR2 is YNFKEQ. CDR3 nucleotide sequence: TGTGCCAGCAGCCAAGAAGCCAGCGGGAGTTACAATGAGCAGTTCTTC. It specifies CASSQEASGSYNEQFF.

V is TRBV19 and J is TRBJ1-1; D not resolved. The CDR3 spans 15 residues. V lost 0 bases and J lost 2, with 10 bases in between. Looked up from germline, CDR1 is LNHDA and CDR2 is SQIVND (reference sequence). This chain's CDR3 is CASSIDEEDNTEAFF. CDR3 sequence (DNA): TGTGCCAGTAGTATAGATGAGGAGGACAACACTGAAGCTTTCTTT.